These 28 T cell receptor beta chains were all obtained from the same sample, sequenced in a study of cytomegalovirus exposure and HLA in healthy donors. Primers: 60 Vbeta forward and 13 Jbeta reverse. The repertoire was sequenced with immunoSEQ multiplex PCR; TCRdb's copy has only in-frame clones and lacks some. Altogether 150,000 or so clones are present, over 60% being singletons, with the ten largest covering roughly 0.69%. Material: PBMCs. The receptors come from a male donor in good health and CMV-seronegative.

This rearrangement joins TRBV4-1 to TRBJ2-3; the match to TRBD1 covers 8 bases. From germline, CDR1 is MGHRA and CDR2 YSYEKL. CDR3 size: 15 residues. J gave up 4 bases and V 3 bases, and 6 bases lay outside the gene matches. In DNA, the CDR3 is TGCGCCAGCAGCCAGAGGCACAGGGGGGCAGATACGCAGTATTTT. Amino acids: CASSQRHRGADTQYF.

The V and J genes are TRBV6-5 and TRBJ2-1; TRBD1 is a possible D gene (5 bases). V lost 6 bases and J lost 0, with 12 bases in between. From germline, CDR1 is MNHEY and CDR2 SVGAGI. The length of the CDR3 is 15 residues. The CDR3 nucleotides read TGTGCCAGCAGGCTGGACACCAGCTCCTACAATGAGCAGTTCTTC. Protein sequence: CASRLDTSSYNEQFF.

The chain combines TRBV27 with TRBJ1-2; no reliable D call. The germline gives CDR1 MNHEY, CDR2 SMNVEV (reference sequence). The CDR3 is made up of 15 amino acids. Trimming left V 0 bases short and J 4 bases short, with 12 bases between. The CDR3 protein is CASSLSIQATYGYTF. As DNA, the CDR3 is TGTGCCAGCAGTTTATCGATCCAGGCCACCTATGGCTACACCTTC.

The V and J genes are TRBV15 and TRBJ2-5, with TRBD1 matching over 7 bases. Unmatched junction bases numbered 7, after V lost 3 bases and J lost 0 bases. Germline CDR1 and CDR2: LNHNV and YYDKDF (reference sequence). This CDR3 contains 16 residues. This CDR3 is CATSSLSGTDQETQYF. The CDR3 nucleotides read TGTGCCACCAGCAGCCTATCTGGGACAGACCAAGAGACCCAGTACTTC.

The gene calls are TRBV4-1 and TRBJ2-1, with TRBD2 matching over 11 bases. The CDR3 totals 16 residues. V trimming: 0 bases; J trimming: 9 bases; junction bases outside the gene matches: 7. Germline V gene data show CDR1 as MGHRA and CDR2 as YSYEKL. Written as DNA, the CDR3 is TGCGCCAGCAGCCAAGAGGGAATAGCGGGAGGGCTTGAGCAGTTCTTC. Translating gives CASSQEGIAGGLEQFF.

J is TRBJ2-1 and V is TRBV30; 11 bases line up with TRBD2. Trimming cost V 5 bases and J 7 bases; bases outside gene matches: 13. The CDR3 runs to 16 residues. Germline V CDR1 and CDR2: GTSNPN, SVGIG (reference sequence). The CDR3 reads CAWAGGGLAGGNEQFF. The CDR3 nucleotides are TGTGCCTGGGCTGGGGGTGGGCTAGCGGGAGGTAATGAGCAGTTCTTC.

CDR3 amino acids: CASSLTRQGNIQYF. CDR3 nucleotides: TGTGCCAGCAGCTTAACCCGACAGGGAAACATTCAGTACTTC. The chain is built from TRBV11-2 and TRBJ2-4; 7 nucleotides line up with TRBD1. With V trimmed by 2 bases and J by 6 bases, 4 bases remained unmatched. Per germline, CDR1 SGHAT and CDR2 FQNNGV. This CDR3 region has 14 residues. The variable domain in full, completed from reference TRBV11-2 and TRBJ2-4, reads EAGVAQSPRYKIIEKRQSVAFWCNPISGHATLYWYQQILGQGPKLLIQFQNNGVVDDSQLPKDRFSAERLKGVDSTLKIQPAKLEDSAVYLCASSLTRQGNIQYFGAGTRLSVL.

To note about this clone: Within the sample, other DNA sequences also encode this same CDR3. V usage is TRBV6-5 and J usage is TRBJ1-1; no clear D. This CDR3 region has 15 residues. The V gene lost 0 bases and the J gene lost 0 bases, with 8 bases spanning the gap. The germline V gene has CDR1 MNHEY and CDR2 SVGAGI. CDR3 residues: CASSYSGGLNTEAFF. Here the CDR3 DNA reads TGTGCCAGCAGTTACTCCGGCGGGCTGAACACTGAAGCTTTCTTT.

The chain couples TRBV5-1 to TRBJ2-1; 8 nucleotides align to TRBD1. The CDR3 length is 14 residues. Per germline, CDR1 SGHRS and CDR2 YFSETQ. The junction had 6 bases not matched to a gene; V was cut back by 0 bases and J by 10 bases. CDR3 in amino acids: CASSLGDRPREQFF. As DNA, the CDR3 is TGCGCCAGCAGCTTGGGGGACAGGCCTCGGGAGCAGTTCTTC.

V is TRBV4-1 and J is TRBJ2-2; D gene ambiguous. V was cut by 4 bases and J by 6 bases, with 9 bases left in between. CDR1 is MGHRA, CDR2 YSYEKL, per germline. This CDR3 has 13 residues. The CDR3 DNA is TGCGCCAGCAGCCTCCCTGGGCCCGGGGAGCTGTTTTTT. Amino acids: CASSLPGPGELFF.

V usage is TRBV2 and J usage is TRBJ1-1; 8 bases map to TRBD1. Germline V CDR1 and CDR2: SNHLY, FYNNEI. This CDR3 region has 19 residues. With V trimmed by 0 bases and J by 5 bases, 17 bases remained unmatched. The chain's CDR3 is CASSEAHFSGGRIRTEAFF. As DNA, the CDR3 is TGTGCCAGCAGTGAAGCGCATTTCTCAGGGGGCCGTATAAGGACTGAAGCTTTCTTT.

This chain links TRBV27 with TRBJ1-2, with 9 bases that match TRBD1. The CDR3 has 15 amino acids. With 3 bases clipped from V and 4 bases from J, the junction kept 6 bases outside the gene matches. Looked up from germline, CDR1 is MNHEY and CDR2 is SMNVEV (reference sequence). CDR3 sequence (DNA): TGTGCCAGCAGTTTGGCCGACAGGGGGGCCTATGGCTACACCTTC. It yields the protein CASSLADRGAYGYTF.

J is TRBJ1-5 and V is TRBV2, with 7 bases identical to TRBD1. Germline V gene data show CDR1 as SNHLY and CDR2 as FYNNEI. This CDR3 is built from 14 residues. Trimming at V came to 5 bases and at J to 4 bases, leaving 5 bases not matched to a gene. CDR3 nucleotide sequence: TGTGCCAGCAGTCTAGGGACAGTTAATCAGCCCCAGCATTTT. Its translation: CASSLGTVNQPQHF.

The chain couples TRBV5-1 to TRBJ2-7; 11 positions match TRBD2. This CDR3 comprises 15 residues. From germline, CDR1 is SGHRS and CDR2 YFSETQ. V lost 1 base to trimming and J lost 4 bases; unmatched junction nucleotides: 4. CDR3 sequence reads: CASSLTSGGLYEQYF. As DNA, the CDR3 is TGCGCCAGCAGCTTGACTAGCGGGGGCTTGTACGAGCAGTACTTC.

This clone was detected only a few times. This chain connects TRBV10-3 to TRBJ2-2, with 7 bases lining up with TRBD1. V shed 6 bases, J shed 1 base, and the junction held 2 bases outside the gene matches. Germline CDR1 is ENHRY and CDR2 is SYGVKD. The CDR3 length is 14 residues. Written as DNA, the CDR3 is TGTGCCATCAGGGGACAGAAGAACACCGGGGAGCTGTTTTTT. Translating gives CAIRGQKNTGELFF.

This chain's CDR3 is CASSPGTGGLGTTEAFF. Here the CDR3 DNA reads TGCGCCAGCAGCCCCGGGACAGGGGGCCTGGGGACCACTGAAGCTTTCTTT. The chain is built from TRBV5-1 and TRBJ1-1; TRBD1 matches at 12 bases. Germline CDR1 is SGHRS and CDR2 is YFSETQ. The length of the CDR3 is 17 residues. Germline trimming cut 4 bases from V and 4 bases from J; bases unmatched to any gene: 11.

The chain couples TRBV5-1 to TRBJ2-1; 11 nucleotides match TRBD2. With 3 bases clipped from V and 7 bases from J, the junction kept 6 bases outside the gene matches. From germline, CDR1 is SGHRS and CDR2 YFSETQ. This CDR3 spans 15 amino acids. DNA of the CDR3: TGCGCCAGCAGCTGGGTTAGCGGGGGGGCGAATGAGCAGTTCTTC. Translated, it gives CASSWVSGGANEQFF.

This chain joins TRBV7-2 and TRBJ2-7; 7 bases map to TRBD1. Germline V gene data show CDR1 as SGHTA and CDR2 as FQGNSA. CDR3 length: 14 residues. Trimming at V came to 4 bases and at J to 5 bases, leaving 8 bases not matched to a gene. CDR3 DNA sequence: TGTGCCAGCAGCTCGTTGGACAGGCTGCACGAGCAGTACTTC. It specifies CASSSLDRLHEQYF.

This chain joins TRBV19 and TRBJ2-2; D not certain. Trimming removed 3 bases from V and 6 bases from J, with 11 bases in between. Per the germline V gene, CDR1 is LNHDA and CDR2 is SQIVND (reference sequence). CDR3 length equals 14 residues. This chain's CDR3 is CASSISSSSGELFF. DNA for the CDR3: TGTGCCAGTAGTATCAGTTCATCGTCCGGGGAGCTGTTTTTT.

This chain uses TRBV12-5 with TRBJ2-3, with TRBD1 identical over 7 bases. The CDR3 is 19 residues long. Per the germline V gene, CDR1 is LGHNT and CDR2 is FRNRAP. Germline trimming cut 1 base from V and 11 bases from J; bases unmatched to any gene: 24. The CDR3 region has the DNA TGTGCTAGTGGTTTGGCCGACAGGGCAGGATCAGAGTTCAAGTTTTGGCAGTATTTT. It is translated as CASGLADRAGSEFKFWQYF.

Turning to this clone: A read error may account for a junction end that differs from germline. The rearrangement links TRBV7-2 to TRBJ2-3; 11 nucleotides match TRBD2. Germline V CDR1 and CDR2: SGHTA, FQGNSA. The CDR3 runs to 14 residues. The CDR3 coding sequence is TGTGCCAGCAGCTTAGCCCTTCTAGCGGGGGGCGGGAATTTT. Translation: CASSLALLAGGGNF.

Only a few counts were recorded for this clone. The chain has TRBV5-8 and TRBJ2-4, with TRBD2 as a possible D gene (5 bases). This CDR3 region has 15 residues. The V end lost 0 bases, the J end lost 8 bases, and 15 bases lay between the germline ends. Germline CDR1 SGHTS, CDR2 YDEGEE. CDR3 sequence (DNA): TGTGCCAGCAGCTTGGGAGATTCGGTCGGGGACATTCAGTACTTC. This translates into CASSLGDSVGDIQYF.

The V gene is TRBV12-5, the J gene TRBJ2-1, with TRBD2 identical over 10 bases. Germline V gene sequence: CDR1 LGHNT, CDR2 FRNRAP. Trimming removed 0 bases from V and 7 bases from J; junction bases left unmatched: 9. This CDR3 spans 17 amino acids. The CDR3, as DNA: TGTGCTAGTGGTTTGGTAAGGGCTAGCGGGAGTTTGAATGAGCAGTTCTTC. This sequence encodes CASGLVRASGSLNEQFF.

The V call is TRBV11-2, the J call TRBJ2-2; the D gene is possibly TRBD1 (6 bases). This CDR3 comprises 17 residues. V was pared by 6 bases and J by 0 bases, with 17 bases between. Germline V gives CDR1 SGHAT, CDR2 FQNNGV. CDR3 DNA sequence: TGTGCCAGCAGGCGCAATTTCAGGGGCGCGAACACCGGGGAGCTGTTTTTT. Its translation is CASRRNFRGANTGELFF.

DNA for the CDR3: TGTGCCAGTAGTATAGGTGGCGGGAGGAAGGCCCAAGAGACCCAGTACTTC. Encoded protein: CASSIGGGRKAQETQYF. J is TRBJ2-5 and V is TRBV19; TRBD2 matches at 8 bases. Germline CDR1 and CDR2: LNHDA and SQIVND (reference sequence). The CDR3 sequence is 17 residues long. J was trimmed by 1 base and V by 1 base; bases with no gene match: 8.

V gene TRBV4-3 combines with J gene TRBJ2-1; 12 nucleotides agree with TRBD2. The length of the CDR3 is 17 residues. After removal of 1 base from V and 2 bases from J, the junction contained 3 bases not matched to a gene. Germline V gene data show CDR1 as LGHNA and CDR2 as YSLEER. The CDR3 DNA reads TGCGCCAGCAGCCAAGCTTGGACTAGCGGGGCCTACAATGAGCAGTTCTTC. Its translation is CASSQAWTSGAYNEQFF.

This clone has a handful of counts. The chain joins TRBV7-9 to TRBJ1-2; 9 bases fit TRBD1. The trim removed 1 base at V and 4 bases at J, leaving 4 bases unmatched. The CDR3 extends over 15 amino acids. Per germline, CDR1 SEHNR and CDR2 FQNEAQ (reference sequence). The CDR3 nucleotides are TGTGCCAGCAGCTTAGGGACAGGGGAGCCCTATGGCTACACCTTC. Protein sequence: CASSLGTGEPYGYTF.

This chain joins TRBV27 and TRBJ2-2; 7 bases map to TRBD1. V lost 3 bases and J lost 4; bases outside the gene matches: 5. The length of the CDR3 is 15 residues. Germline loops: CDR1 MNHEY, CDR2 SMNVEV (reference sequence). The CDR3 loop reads CASSFGDRFTGELFF. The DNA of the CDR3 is TGTGCCAGCAGTTTTGGGGACAGATTCACCGGGGAGCTGTTTTTT.